What follows are 30 T cell receptor beta chains derived from one specimen sequenced in a study of cytomegalovirus exposure and HLA in healthy donors. PCR used 60 Vbeta primers and 13 Jbeta primers. The protocol was immunoSEQ multiplex PCR, while the TCRdb copy is restricted to in-frame clones and leaves out a portion. The sample shows about 160,000 clones, 80% to 90% of them seen only once. Sequencing input: PBMCs. The receptors originated from a man aged 45-65 years in good health and CMV-seropositive.

This rearrangement joins TRBV20-1 to TRBJ2-5; no firm D call. CDR1 is DFQATT, CDR2 SNEGSKA, per germline (reference sequence). This CDR3 has 10 amino acids. V was clipped by 7 bases and J by 3 bases, with 6 bases between them. The CDR3 coding sequence is TGCAGTGGGCAGAAAGAGACCCAGTACTTC. Its protein product is CSGQKETQYF.

The J gene is TRBJ1-2, the V gene TRBV28, with TRBD1 matching 11 bases. The CDR3 sequence is 17 residues long. V lost 4 bases and J lost 4; bases outside the gene matches: 11. Germline V gene sequence: CDR1 MDHEN, CDR2 SYDVKM. The CDR3 sequence is CASSSRDRGSLGYGYTF. The CDR3 region has the DNA TGTGCCAGCAGTTCGCGGGACAGGGGGTCCCTTGGCTATGGCTACACCTTC.

This clone was detected once. The chain has TRBV19 and TRBJ1-2, with D possibly matching TRBD1 (5 bases). In germline, CDR1 is LNHDA, CDR2 SQIVND (reference sequence). Trimming took off 7 bases at V and 3 bases at J, with 15 bases between the two ends. CDR3 length equals 14 residues. The CDR3 DNA reads as TGTGCCAGTAATGCCGGGCAGGGCGACTATGGCTACACCTTC. Amino acid sequence: CASNAGQGDYGYTF.

The gene calls are TRBV9 and TRBJ2-1; 9 nucleotides match TRBD2. The CDR3 runs 15 residues. Trimming cost V 1 base and J 8 bases; bases outside gene matches: 7. In germline, CDR1 is SGDLS, CDR2 YYNGEE. CDR3 bases: TGTGCCAGCAGCGTAAGAAGCGGGGGGTGGTATGAGCAGTTCTTC. Protein sequence: CASSVRSGGWYEQFF.

The J gene is TRBJ2-7, the V gene TRBV30; tentatively, D is TRBD1 (6 bases). The CDR3 runs 16 residues. The V gene's germline CDR1 is GTSNPN and CDR2 SVGIG (reference sequence). The V and J ends lost 4 bases and 3 bases respectively, with 22 bases between them. The CDR3 loop reads CAWTTPRMGDNYEQYF. CDR3 in DNA: TGTGCCTGGACCACCCCTCGAATGGGGGACAACTACGAGCAGTACTTC.

J is TRBJ1-4 and V is TRBV7-8, with D unclear. The V end was cut by 2 bases, the J end by 7 bases, with 11 bases between. The germline CDR1 and CDR2 sequences are SGHVS and FQNEAQ. The CDR3 covers 14 residues. CDR3 nucleotides: TGTGCCAGCAGCTTACCCTTTAGTCCTGAAAAACTGTTTTTT. It yields the protein CASSLPFSPEKLFF.

With regard to this clone: A read error may produce the germline difference seen at one junction end. J is TRBJ1-5 and V is TRBV30; D is undetermined. This CDR3 comprises 13 residues. The germline V gene encodes CDR1 GTSNPN and CDR2 SVGIG (reference sequence). CDR3 sequence reads: CAWSVTSDQPQHF. The CDR3, as DNA: TGTGCCTGGAGTGTAACTAGCGATCAGCCCCAGCATTTT.

This rearrangement joins TRBV30 to TRBJ2-1; 7 nucleotides match TRBD2. Trimming cost V 1 base and J 3 bases; bases outside gene matches: 6. Per germline, CDR1 GTSNPN and CDR2 SVGIG (reference sequence). This CDR3 region has 15 residues. As DNA, the CDR3 is TGTGCCTGGAGTGCAGCGGGGTCACTCTACAATGAGCAGTTCTTC. Translated: CAWSAAGSLYNEQFF.

The genes are TRBV4-1 and TRBJ2-1, with TRBD2 identical over 9 bases. J was trimmed by 4 bases and V by 0 bases; bases with no gene match: 1. There are 15 residues in the CDR3. CDR1 MGHRA and CDR2 YSYEKL come from the germline V gene. CDR3 amino acids: CASSQDAGGYNEQFF. For the CDR3, the DNA is TGCGCCAGCAGCCAAGACGCGGGAGGGTACAATGAGCAGTTCTTC.

The DNA of the CDR3 is TGTGCCAGCAGCTTAGGCCGAGGCGGGGGGGCCTACGAGCAGTACTTC. Translated, it gives CASSLGRGGGAYEQYF. V usage is TRBV13 and J usage is TRBJ2-7; 9 nucleotides line up with TRBD2. CDR3 size: 16 residues. The V and J ends lost 0 bases and 2 bases, in that order; junction bases with no gene match: 5. Germline V gene data show CDR1 as PRHDT and CDR2 as FYEKMQ (reference sequence).

The chain combines TRBV4-1 with TRBJ2-1, with 9 bases fitting TRBD1. Losses at the gene ends were 2 bases for V and 7 bases for J; bases not matched to a gene: 3. CDR3 length: 14 residues. Per germline, CDR1 MGHRA and CDR2 YSYEKL. CDR3 nucleotides: TGCGCCAGCAGCCAACCCGGGACAGGGAATGAGCAGTTCTTC. Its translation is CASSQPGTGNEQFF.

The chain uses TRBV29-1 and TRBJ2-7; D may be TRBD2 (5 bases). CDR1 and CDR2 from the germline V gene are SQVTM and ANQGSEA. This CDR3 contains 13 residues. V was cut by 5 bases and J by 6 bases, with 17 bases left in between. The CDR3 bases are TGCAGCGTTAAACTAACGGGGAAGGGCGAGCAGTACTTC. Its protein product is CSVKLTGKGEQYF.

The CDR3 region is CASSLMWGTGNEQFF. The DNA of the CDR3 is TGTGCCAGCAGTTTAATGTGGGGGACAGGGAATGAGCAGTTCTTC. The rearrangement links TRBV27 to TRBJ2-1; TRBD1 aligns across 9 bases. The CDR3 is 15 residues long. Per the germline V gene, CDR1 is MNHEY and CDR2 is SMNVEV (reference sequence). Trimming took 2 bases from V and 7 from J; bases not matched to a gene: 6.

V and J are TRBV6-1 and TRBJ1-6; possible D gene TRBD1, 6 bases. This CDR3 spans 15 amino acids. From germline, CDR1 is MNHNS and CDR2 SASEGT. Trimming shortened V by 7 bases and J by 10 bases, and 20 bases separated the two germline ends. The CDR3 nucleotides are TGTGCCAGCACCCAAGGGGGTTCTGGTAGCTCACCCCTCCACTTT. It encodes CASTQGGSGSSPLHF.

In regard to this clone: An end of the junction differs from the germline gene, which may be a read error. The V gene is TRBV5-6, the J gene TRBJ2-6, with TRBD1 matching 7 bases. Looked up from germline, CDR1 is SGHDT and CDR2 is YYEEEE. This CDR3 is 15 amino acids long. The CDR3 region is CASSLEGAGANGLTF. CDR3 nucleotides: TGTGCCAGCAGCTTGGAGGGGGCTGGGGCCAACGGCCTGACTTTC.

The CDR3 nucleotides read TGTGCCAGCAGTCGAGATGGGACAGGGGGCGCGAACACCTTC. It codes for CASSRDGTGGANTF. V usage is TRBV21-1 and J usage is TRBJ1-2; TRBD1, the table's D call, lacks a check against the DNA. TRBV21-1 is described as a pseudogene. The CDR3 is 14 amino acids.

V gene TRBV5-1 combines with J gene TRBJ1-1; possible D gene TRBD1, 5 bases. Trimming removed 0 bases from V and 4 bases from J, with 13 bases in between. The CDR3 runs 15 residues. Per germline, CDR1 SGHRS and CDR2 YFSETQ. CDR3 amino acids: CASSLAVGRGTEAFF. The CDR3 nucleotides are TGCGCCAGCAGCTTGGCCGTGGGGCGCGGCACTGAAGCTTTCTTT.

This clone was seen only once. The chain couples TRBV7-9 to TRBJ2-7; D perhaps matches TRBD1 (5 bases). V lost 3 bases, J lost 3 bases, and 9 bases lay in between. Germline CDR1 reads SEHNR; CDR2 reads FQNEAQ (reference sequence). This CDR3 comprises 13 residues. The CDR3 DNA is TGTGCCAGCAGCTTTGGACACCTCTACGAGCAGTACTTC. This codes for CASSFGHLYEQYF.

As to this clone: At one of its ends the junction is not consistent with the germline gene, which may arise from a read error. The chain combines TRBV4-3 with TRBJ2-6; weak D call: TRBD2 (7 bases). This CDR3 has 19 amino acids. In germline, CDR1 is LGHNA, CDR2 YSLEER. The CDR3 protein is CASSQDIGGGYSGANGLTF. In nucleotides, the CDR3 is TGCGCCAGCAGCCAAGATATAGGGGGAGGGTACTCTGGGGCCAACGGCCTGACTTTC.

The gene calls are TRBV2 and TRBJ1-3; D ambiguous. There are 13 residues in the CDR3. Per germline, CDR1 SNHLY and CDR2 FYNNEI. V gave up 8 bases and J gave up 4 bases, with 12 bases separating them. Written as DNA, the CDR3 is TGTGCCAGCCGTCTGGCTTCCGGAAACACCATATATTTT. Protein product: CASRLASGNTIYF.

V usage is TRBV29-1 and J usage is TRBJ1-5; 7 nucleotides match TRBD1. V gave up 0 bases and J gave up 3 bases; unmatched junction bases: 11. The CDR3 consists of 17 residues. CDR1 is SQVTM and CDR2 is ANQGSEA in the germline V gene. CDR3 coding DNA: TGCAGCGTTGAAGATCCCAGGGGGGTACCCTCCAATCAGCCCCAGCATTTT. It is translated as CSVEDPRGVPSNQPQHF.

The V call is TRBV20-1, the J call TRBJ1-2, with TRBD1 identical over 8 bases. Germline V gene data show CDR1 as DFQATT and CDR2 as SNEGSKA (reference sequence). V shed 3 bases and J 6 bases; nucleotides not matched to a gene: 0. The length of the CDR3 is 11 residues. The CDR3 DNA is TGCAGTGCTAGGACAGGGGATGGCTACACCTTC. Translated: CSARTGDGYTF.

The chain links TRBV6-6 to TRBJ1-6; TRBD1 matches at 9 bases. The CDR3 is made up of 13 amino acids. The germline CDR1 and CDR2 sequences are MNHNY and SVGAGI (reference sequence). The V and J ends lost 9 bases and 8 bases, in that order; junction bases with no gene match: 5. The CDR3 is CASIQGAYSPLHF. CDR3 DNA: TGTGCCAGTATACAGGGGGCTTATTCACCCCTCCACTTT.

The chain carries TRBV28 and TRBJ1-2; D not resolved. This CDR3 has 17 residues. From germline, CDR1 is MDHEN and CDR2 SYDVKM. The V end lost 5 bases, the J end lost 1 base, and 20 bases lay between the germline ends. This CDR3 is CASSVYFGENHNYGYTF. The CDR3 DNA follows: TGTGCCAGCAGTGTATACTTTGGAGAAAACCATAACTATGGCTACACCTTC.

This clone was observed once. The CDR3 spells CASSAYSGPSYEQYF. CDR3 coding DNA: TGTGCCAGCAGCGCATATAGCGGACCCTCCTACGAGCAGTACTTC. V and J are TRBV5-4 and TRBJ2-7; possibly TRBD2 for D (6 bases). The germline V gene has CDR1 SGHNT and CDR2 YYREEE (reference sequence). V lost 4 bases and J 0 bases, leaving 14 bases between the germline ends. The CDR3 covers 15 residues.

This clone was seen a single time. The chain recombines TRBV9 with TRBJ2-4; D ambiguous. The CDR3 runs to 18 residues. The germline V gene has CDR1 SGDLS and CDR2 YYNGEE. The V end was cut by 4 bases, the J end by 1 base, with 21 bases between. CDR3 amino acids: CASSPLGYPSKAKNIQYF. CDR3 in DNA: TGTGCCAGCAGCCCACTCGGGTACCCCTCTAAGGCCAAAAACATTCAGTACTTC.

Comments on this clone: Compared with germline, one end of the junction differs, possibly owing to a read error. This specimen includes other DNA sequences encoding the same CDR3. The chain uses TRBV28 and TRBJ1-4; tentatively, D is TRBD1 (5 bases). The CDR3 covers 15 residues. CDR1 and CDR2 from the germline V gene are MDHEN and SYDVKM. The CDR3: CASSPGGSYNEKLFF. The DNA of the CDR3 is TGTGCCAGCAGTCCCGGGGGAAGCTATAATGAAAAACTATTTTTT.

V is TRBV5-1 and J is TRBJ2-1; D may be TRBD2 (6 bases). V was clipped by 4 bases and J by 4 bases, with 18 bases between them. The CDR3 has 16 amino acids. Germline lookup yields CDR1 SGHRS and CDR2 YFSETQ. Written as DNA, the CDR3 is TGCGCCAGCAGCGGGTCCGGGGGTTCCCGTTACAATGAGCAGTTCTTC. As protein: CASSGSGGSRYNEQFF.

The chain combines TRBV9 with TRBJ2-3; D perhaps matches TRBD1 (6 bases). In germline, CDR1 is SGDLS, CDR2 YYNGEE. There are 15 residues in the CDR3. Trimming took off 0 bases at V and 2 bases at J, with 10 bases between the two ends. The DNA of the CDR3 is TGTGCCAGCAGCGTAGGACAGGTAAACACAGATACGCAGTATTTT. Amino acid sequence: CASSVGQVNTDTQYF.

This clone came up once. J is TRBJ2-2 and V is TRBV5-4, with 9 bases that match TRBD1. Germline trimming cut 3 bases from V and 5 bases from J; bases unmatched to any gene: 5. The CDR3 runs to 15 residues. CDR1 and CDR2 from the germline V gene are SGHNT and YYREEE (reference sequence). For the CDR3, the DNA is TGTGCCAGCAGCTATTTGGACAGGGGTACCGGGGAGCTGTTTTTT. Residues: CASSYLDRGTGELFF.